This T cell receptor beta chain was sequenced for a study of CD8 T cells in Susac syndrome. Study-level points and caveats: No clonal expansion appeared among CD4+ T cells in Susac patients.

RNA in amounts of roughly 0.5 to 1 ug was reverse transcribed with random hexamers. Each CDR3 protein gets one entry after TCRdb re-called the immunoSEQ multiplex PCR reads with MiXCR. The sample has roughly 150,000 distinct CDR3 sequences, roughly 95% seen once. With respect to this clonotype: Its specificity is unknown.

The CDR3 totals 15 residues. Trimming took 5 bases from V and 7 from J; bases not matched to a gene: 8. Looked up from germline, CDR1 is MDHEN and CDR2 is SYDVKM. The sample taken for sequencing was CD4+ T cells from PBMCs. V gene TRBV28 combines with J gene TRBJ1-4, with 9 nucleotides matching TRBD1. The receptor was derived from a human donor with Susac syndrome. The CDR3 loop reads CASSLTGTGPEKLFF. CDR3 nucleotides: TGTGCCAGCAGTCTGACCGGGACAGGGCCTGAAAAACTGTTTTTT.